The 23 T cell receptor beta chains listed next were all sequenced from one sample in a study of neurological immune-mediated disorders. Time point reported: technical triplicate 2. TCRdb reanalysed the 5' RACE reads using MiXCR and keeps one entry per CDR3 protein. The repertoire holds about 59,000 distinct CDR3 sequences, with 24% as singletons. Sequencing used PBMCs. The receptors originated from a man between 60 and 75 years old with HTLV-1-associated myelopathy (HAM/TSP).

At least ten counts were recorded for this clonotype. The gene calls are TRBV10-3 and TRBJ2-1, with D unclear. V was shortened by 3 bases and J by 7 bases, with 7 bases between the two germline ends. The CDR3 extends over 12 amino acids. Germline-derived CDR1 and CDR2 are ENHRY and SYGVKD. In DNA, the CDR3 is TGTGCCATCAGTGAAGGGAAAAATGAGCAGTTCTTC. Protein product: CAISEGKNEQFF.

This clonotype was counted a few times. The V call is TRBV5-1, the J call TRBJ2-7; 8 nucleotides agree with TRBD1. Germline loops: CDR1 SGHRS, CDR2 YFSETQ. This CDR3 is 16 amino acids long. The junction had 5 bases not matched to a gene; V was cut back by 0 bases and J by 0 bases. This CDR3 is CASSLAGRGLSYEQYF. CDR3 nucleotides: TGCGCCAGCAGCTTGGCCGGCAGGGGGCTCTCCTACGAGCAGTACTTC.

This clonotype has at least ten counts. The chain combines TRBV24-1 with TRBJ1-2; maybe TRBD1 (5 bases). From germline, CDR1 is KGHDR and CDR2 SFDVKD. The V end was cut by 4 bases, the J end by 5 bases, with 7 bases between. This CDR3 spans 12 amino acids. As DNA, the CDR3 is TGTGCCACCAGTGACCGGGGGTATGGCTACACCTTC. Protein sequence: CATSDRGYGYTF.

This clonotype was seen at least ten times. The chain has TRBV2 and TRBJ2-1, with TRBD1 matching over 7 bases. Germline V gene lookup returns CDR1 SNHLY and CDR2 FYNNEI. This CDR3 region has 15 residues. The junction had 7 bases not matched to a gene; V was cut back by 6 bases and J by 2 bases. The CDR3 here is CASRPDRPTYNEQFF. The CDR3 nucleotides are TGTGCCAGCAGGCCGGACAGGCCTACCTACAATGAGCAGTTCTTC.

The chain is built from TRBV21-1 and TRBJ2-1. TRBV21-1 is recorded as a pseudogene. The CDR3 is 14 residues long. Here the CDR3 DNA reads TGTGCCAGCAGCTGCATACTTAGGTACAATGAGCAGTTCTTC. This codes for CASSCILRYNEQFF.

This clonotype was seen at least ten times. This chain links TRBV5-1 with TRBJ2-3; D is ambiguous. Trimming stripped 0 bases from V and 4 bases from J, with 6 bases between. This CDR3 is built from 13 residues. Germline CDR1 SGHRS, CDR2 YFSETQ. CDR3: CASSLGRADTQYF. The CDR3 nucleotides read TGCGCCAGCAGCTTGGGCCGGGCAGATACGCAGTATTTT.

Many counts were recorded for this clonotype. The chain has TRBV5-1 and TRBJ2-1, with 7 bases aligning to TRBD2. The CDR3 contains 14 residues. Germline CDR1 and CDR2: SGHRS and YFSETQ. The J segment lost 4 bases and the V segment lost 6 bases, leaving 7 bases of the junction unmatched. CDR3 sequence (DNA): TGCGCCAGCACGTCTAGCGGAACTTACAATGAGCAGTTCTTC. Amino acids: CASTSSGTYNEQFF. Full variable domain (rest looked up from reference TRBV5-1 and TRBJ2-1): KAGVTQTPRYLIKTRGQQVTLSCSPISGHRSVSWYQQTPGQGLQFLFEYFSETQRNKGNFPGRFSGRQFSNSRSEMNVSTLELGDSALYLCASTSSGTYNEQFFGPGTRLTVL.

Ten or more counts support this clonotype. CDR3 sequence reads: CASSLDANNQPQHF. In DNA form, the CDR3 reads TGTGCCAGCAGCTTAGACGCCAATAATCAGCCCCAGCATTTT. The chain joins TRBV7-2 to TRBJ1-5, with D unclear. This CDR3 contains 14 residues. The germline CDR1 and CDR2 sequences are SGHTA and FQGNSA. V was pared by 1 base and J by 4 bases, with 8 bases between.

This clonotype occurred many times. This chain connects TRBV20-1 to TRBJ1-4; 7 bases match TRBD1. This CDR3 has 12 residues. V dropped 7 bases and J dropped 8; count of bases not matched to a gene: 7. Germline V CDR1 and CDR2: DFQATT, SNEGSKA (reference sequence). The CDR3 protein is CSGKGGEEKLFF. In DNA, the CDR3 is TGCAGTGGAAAAGGGGGCGAGGAAAAACTGTTTTTT.

This clonotype was recorded at least ten times. This sequence joins TRBV20-1 and TRBJ2-5, with 14 nucleotides matching TRBD2. In germline, CDR1 is DFQATT, CDR2 SNEGSKA (reference sequence). V lost 4 bases to trimming and J lost 0 bases; unmatched junction nucleotides: 4. The CDR3 extends over 16 amino acids. The CDR3: CSANRLAGGYQETQYF. The CDR3 DNA follows: TGCAGTGCTAACCGACTAGCGGGAGGGTACCAAGAGACCCAGTACTTC.

The sample holds one count of this clonotype. The junction departs from germline at one end; a sequencing error may be responsible. The chain joins TRBV5-1 to TRBJ2-2, with 8 bases that match TRBD1. The germline V gene encodes CDR1 SGHRS and CDR2 YFSETQ. The CDR3 sequence is 15 residues long. CDR3 in DNA: TGCGCCAGCGGCTTACGGACAGGGAACACCGGAGAGCTGTTTTTT. Protein product: CASGLRTGNTGELFF.

This clonotype showed up many times. V usage is TRBV7-2 and J usage is TRBJ1-5; D is undetermined. Between the trimmed V and J ends, which lost 1 base and 1 base, there was a span of 8 bases. The CDR3 contains 15 residues. The germline V gene encodes CDR1 SGHTA and CDR2 FQGNSA. CDR3 sequence reads: CASSLGPGSNQPQHF. DNA for the CDR3: TGTGCCAGCAGCTTAGGTCCGGGGAGCAATCAGCCCCAGCATTTT.

This clonotype was observed many times. The chain has TRBV29-1 and TRBJ2-1; D not resolved. Germline V lookup: CDR1 SQVTM, CDR2 ANQGSEA. CDR3 length: 11 amino acids. Trimming left V 7 bases short and J 6 bases short, with 10 bases between. The CDR3 DNA reads as TGCAGCGCCTCGCCGACCAATGAGCAGTTCTTC. Protein product: CSASPTNEQFF.

This clonotype was counted many times. CDR3 sequence reads: CASSRQNSPLHF. The CDR3, as DNA: TGTGCCAGCAGTCGACAGAATTCACCCCTCCACTTT. The genes are TRBV2 and TRBJ1-6; tentative D call: TRBD1 (5 bases). From germline, CDR1 is SNHLY and CDR2 FYNNEI. The CDR3 extends over 12 amino acids. Trimming removed 5 bases at V and 7 bases at J, with 6 bases between.

This clonotype has only a few counts. This sequence joins TRBV5-5 and TRBJ2-1, with 8 bases matching TRBD2. In germline, CDR1 is SGHKS, CDR2 YYEKEE (reference sequence). V shed 3 bases, J shed 11 bases, and the junction held 7 bases outside the gene matches. The CDR3 sequence is 13 residues long. In DNA form, the CDR3 reads TGTGCCAGCAGCTACGGACTAGCTGTAAAGCAGTTCTTC. Its protein product is CASSYGLAVKQFF.

This clonotype was detected ten times or more. The rearrangement uses TRBV7-3 and TRBJ2-6, with D hard to call. V lost 3 bases and J 0 bases, leaving 6 bases between the germline ends. The CDR3 loop spans 15 amino acids. Germline V lookup: CDR1 SGHTA, CDR2 FQGTGA. CDR3 loop: CASSFPGSGANVLTF. The CDR3 DNA sequence: TGTGCCAGCAGCTTTCCTGGCTCTGGGGCCAACGTCCTGACTTTC.

The chain couples TRBV7-9 to TRBJ2-2; D unresolved. The germline V gene has CDR1 SEHNR and CDR2 FQNEAQ (reference sequence). Trimming cost V 5 bases and J 8 bases, with 6 bases left between them. The CDR3 is made up of 11 amino acids. The DNA of the CDR3 is TGTGCCAGCAGCGTAGAGGGGGAGCTGTTTTTT. Residues: CASSVEGELFF.

This clonotype showed up many times. The V gene is TRBV12-3 or TRBV12-4, the J gene TRBJ2-3; 8 positions match TRBD2. Unmatched junction bases numbered 20, after V lost 4 bases and J lost 2 bases. The CDR3 has 20 residues. CDR3 region: CASSSVPGVAGIKATDTQYF. In nucleotides, the CDR3 is TGTGCCAGCAGTTCCGTGCCAGGGGTAGCGGGAATAAAGGCCACAGATACGCAGTATTTT.

The table lists this clonotype with many counts. This chain connects TRBV10-3 to TRBJ1-1, with 9 bases identical to TRBD1. Trimming removed 7 bases from V and 3 bases from J; junction bases left unmatched: 9. CDR3 length: 15 residues. The germline gives CDR1 ENHRY, CDR2 SYGVKD. CDR3 amino acids: CAITRTGERDTEAFF. The CDR3 DNA follows: TGTGCCATCACCCGGACAGGGGAACGGGACACTGAAGCTTTCTTT.

This clonotype was recorded at least ten times. The rearrangement links TRBV20-1 to TRBJ2-7; no definite D call. Germline values: CDR1 DFQATT, CDR2 SNEGSKA (reference sequence). V was shortened by 3 bases and J by 7 bases, with 13 bases between the two germline ends. The CDR3 sequence is 12 residues long. The CDR3 region has the DNA TGCAGTGCTAGGCCGTCCCTCGGGGAGCAGTACTTC. It encodes CSARPSLGEQYF.

This clonotype is judged medium-sized. The J gene is TRBJ1-6, the V gene TRBV7-2; D unresolved. Germline CDR1 reads SGHTA; CDR2 reads FQGNSA. There are 15 residues in the CDR3. V was cut by 5 bases and J by 10 bases, with 18 bases left in between. CDR3 protein: CASSTLESLGSPLHF. The CDR3 DNA sequence: TGTGCCAGCAGCACCCTCGAAAGTCTCGGATCACCCCTCCACTTT.

This clonotype was counted at least ten times. V usage is TRBV6-5 and J usage is TRBJ2-7; the D gene is possibly TRBD2 (6 bases). V was cut by 0 bases and J by 0 bases, with 6 bases left in between. CDR3 length: 14 amino acids. Germline V CDR1 and CDR2: MNHEY, SVGAGI. CDR3: CASSYSGLSYEQYF. CDR3 DNA: TGTGCCAGCAGTTACTCGGGACTCTCCTACGAGCAGTACTTC.

This clonotype is deemed medium-sized. This chain uses TRBV5-1 with TRBJ2-7, with 8 bases matching TRBD2. The V segment lost 0 bases and the J segment 2 bases; nucleotides outside the gene matches: 7. The CDR3 is 16 residues long. In germline, CDR1 is SGHRS, CDR2 YFSETQ. In nucleotides, the CDR3 is TGCGCCAGCAGCTTGGCTAGCGGGCCCTCGACCTACGAGCAGTACTTC. This translates into CASSLASGPSTYEQYF. Supplemented by reference TRBV5-1 and TRBJ2-7, the full variable domain reads KAGVTQTPRYLIKTRGQQVTLSCSPISGHRSVSWYQQTPGQGLQFLFEYFSETQRNKGNFPGRFSGRQFSNSRSEMNVSTLELGDSALYLCASSLASGPSTYEQYFGPGTRLTVT.